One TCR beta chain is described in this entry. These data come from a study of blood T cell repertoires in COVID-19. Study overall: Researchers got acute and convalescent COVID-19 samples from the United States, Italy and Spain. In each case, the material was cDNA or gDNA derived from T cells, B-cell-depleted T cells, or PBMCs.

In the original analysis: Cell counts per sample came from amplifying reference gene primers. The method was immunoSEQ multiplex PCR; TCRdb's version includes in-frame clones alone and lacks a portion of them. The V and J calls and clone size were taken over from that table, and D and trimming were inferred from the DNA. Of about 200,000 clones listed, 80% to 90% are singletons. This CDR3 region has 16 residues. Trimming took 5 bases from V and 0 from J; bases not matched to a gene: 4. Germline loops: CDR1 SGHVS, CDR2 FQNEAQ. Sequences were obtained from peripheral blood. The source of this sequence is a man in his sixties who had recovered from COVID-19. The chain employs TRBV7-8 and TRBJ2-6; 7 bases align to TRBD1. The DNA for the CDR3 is TGTGCCAGCAGCACGTACAGGGGCTCTGGGGCCAACGTCCTGACTTTC. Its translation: CASSTYRGSGANVLTF.